These 32 T cell receptor beta chains share one sample of origin, sequenced in a study of T cells in Graves' hyperthyroidism and ophthalmopathy. Amplification targeted TCR beta CDR3 regions from RNA transcripts. HTBI primers were the set used in a first-round RT-PCR of the TCR CDR3. TCRdb reanalysed the multiplex PCR reads using MiXCR and keeps one entry per CDR3 protein. The table records hundreds of thousands of distinct CDR3 sequences, 20% to 25% of them present only once. The sequencing sample was made of blood. These receptors were obtained from a man under 40 with Graves' ophthalmopathy.

This clonotype has only one observation. V and J are TRBV7-6 and TRBJ2-7, with a weak D call TRBD2 (6 bases). The CDR3 consists of 15 residues. Germline lookup yields CDR1 SGHVS and CDR2 FNYEAQ. V was shortened by 1 base and J by 0 bases, with 10 bases between the two germline ends. The chain's CDR3 is CASSLDTGDSYEQYF. The CDR3 region has the DNA TGTGCCAGCAGCTTAGACACGGGAGACTCCTACGAGCAGTACTTC.

The sample holds one count of this clonotype. This chain joins TRBV6-2 or TRBV6-3 and TRBJ1-1; the match to TRBD1 covers 7 bases. Germline V gives CDR1 MNHEY, CDR2 SVGEGT. The CDR3 has 17 amino acids. After removal of 7 bases from V and 1 base from J, the junction contained 15 bases not matched to a gene. The CDR3 loop is CASKKSLTGARNTEAFF. The DNA for the CDR3 is TGTGCCAGCAAGAAATCCCTTACAGGGGCCAGGAACACTGAAGCTTTCTTT.

This clonotype was seen many times. The V call is TRBV24-1, the J call TRBJ1-1; D may be TRBD1 (5 bases). Germline CDR1 is KGHDR and CDR2 is SFDVKD. This CDR3 region has 15 residues. With 7 bases removed from V and 3 bases from J, the gap between germline ends came to 17 bases. CDR3 sequence: CATRGAGGIDTEAFF. DNA for the CDR3: TGTGCCACCAGAGGGGCCGGTGGAATCGACACTGAAGCTTTCTTT.

In its sample, this clonotype was seen many times. V gene TRBV6-1 combines with J gene TRBJ1-5; 9 nucleotides line up with TRBD1. The CDR3 covers 15 residues. Germline trimming cut 1 base from V and 9 bases from J; bases unmatched to any gene: 7. The germline gives CDR1 MNHNS, CDR2 SASEGT. CDR3 sequence reads: CASSEVPGQGSPQHF. CDR3 DNA sequence: TGTGCCAGCAGTGAAGTGCCAGGACAGGGGTCGCCCCAGCATTTT.

This sequence joins TRBV11-2 and TRBJ2-7, with D perhaps TRBD2 (7 bases). The germline V and J ends were trimmed by 0 bases and 2 bases, with 11 bases remaining between them. Per the germline V gene, CDR1 is SGHAT and CDR2 is FQNNGV. This CDR3 spans 15 amino acids. The CDR3 DNA follows: TGTGCCAGCAGCTTAGAAGGGGAGGGGGCCTACGAGCAGTACTTC. Protein: CASSLEGEGAYEQYF. The full variable domain, in which reference TRBV11-2 and TRBJ2-7 provide the parts outside the CDR3, is EAGVAQSPRYKIIEKRQSVAFWCNPISGHATLYWYQQILGQGPKLLIQFQNNGVVDDSQLPKDRFSAERLKGVDSTLKIQPAKLEDSAVYLCASSLEGEGAYEQYFGPGTRLTVT.

This clonotype was counted ten times or more. This chain joins TRBV5-1 and TRBJ2-1; 8 positions agree with TRBD2. This CDR3 contains 13 residues. From germline, CDR1 is SGHRS and CDR2 YFSETQ. Unmatched junction bases numbered 3, after V lost 5 bases and J lost 5 bases. CDR3 in DNA: TGCGCCAGCAGACTAGCGGTAAACAATGAGCAGTTCTTC. It yields the protein CASRLAVNNEQFF.

The chain uses TRBV29-1 and TRBJ2-1, with 14 bases fitting TRBD2. From germline, CDR1 is SQVTM and CDR2 ANQGSEA. Trimming removed 6 bases from V and 8 bases from J; junction bases left unmatched: 12. The CDR3 sequence is 16 residues long. CDR3 nucleotide sequence: TGCAGCGTCGGACCGAGGGGGACTAGCGGGAGATATGAGCAGTTCTTC. Translating it yields CSVGPRGTSGRYEQFF.

CDR3 bases: TGTGCCAGCAGTTTAGGGCTCGGGACCCAGTACTTC. Translating it yields CASSLGLGTQYF. This chain uses TRBV12-3 or TRBV12-4 with TRBJ2-5; unclear D gene. Trimming took 1 base from V and 7 from J, leaving 7 bases between them. The CDR3 has 12 amino acids.

This clonotype occurred once. The V gene is TRBV3-1, the J gene TRBJ2-1, with TRBD2 identical over 10 bases. Per the germline V gene, CDR1 is LGHDT and CDR2 is YNNKEL (reference sequence). With V trimmed by 1 base and J by 14 bases, 5 bases remained unmatched. The CDR3 runs to 13 residues. The CDR3 region is CASSQGATSGKFF. The CDR3 DNA follows: TGTGCCAGCAGCCAAGGGGCAACTAGCGGGAAGTTCTTC.

The CDR3 nucleotides are TGTGCCAGCAGCCAACAAGCGGGACTTGACAATGAGCAGTTCTTC. It translates to CASSQQAGLDNEQFF. The rearrangement uses TRBV7-2 and TRBJ2-1; 7 bases are shared with TRBD2. There are 15 residues in the CDR3. Germline V gene data show CDR1 as SGHTA and CDR2 as FQGNSA. V shed 5 bases, J shed 5 bases, and the junction held 9 bases outside the gene matches. Combining the CDR3 with reference TRBV7-2 and TRBJ2-1 gives the whole variable domain GAGVSQSPSNKVTEKGKDVELRCDPISGHTALYWYRQSLGQGLEFLIYFQGNSAPDKSGLPSDRFSAERTGGSVSTLTIQRTQQEDSAVYLCASSQQAGLDNEQFFGPGTRLTVL.

As to this clonotype: With a much larger clone just one base away, this may be a read error. V and J are TRBV20-1 and TRBJ2-3; tentatively, D is TRBD1 (5 bases). The DNA matches TRBJ1-5 better at its end, which makes the J call doubtful. CDR3 length equals 12 residues. Germline V gene data show CDR1 as DFQATT and CDR2 as SNEGSKA (reference sequence). CDR3 residues: CSARGGADTQHF. CDR3 bases: TGCAGTGCTAGAGGCGGGGCAGATACGCAGCATTTT.

The chain is built from TRBV18 and TRBJ1-5, with D tentatively TRBD1 (5 bases). Germline V lookup: CDR1 KGHSH, CDR2 LQKENI. The length of the CDR3 is 15 residues. Trimming removed 6 bases from V and 7 bases from J, with 19 bases in between. DNA for the CDR3: TGTGCCAGCTCCACACTCGTGGGGGGAGGACAGCCCCAGCATTTT. Amino acids: CASSTLVGGGQPQHF.

The count of this clonotype is one. The chain carries TRBV6-2 or TRBV6-3 and TRBJ2-1; D possibly uses TRBD1 or TRBD2 (5 bases each). This CDR3 spans 14 amino acids. The germline CDR1 and CDR2 sequences are MNHEY and SVGEGT. V shed 6 bases and J shed 7 bases, with 16 bases lying between them. The CDR3 reads CASRYEGPRNEQFF. The CDR3 nucleotides are TGTGCCAGCAGGTATGAGGGACCCCGAAATGAGCAGTTCTTC.

This clonotype was seen at least ten times. This rearrangement joins TRBV30 to TRBJ2-1; 11 nucleotides line up with TRBD2. Germline V gene lookup returns CDR1 GTSNPN and CDR2 SVGIG (reference sequence). The CDR3 is 13 residues long. J gave up 6 bases and V 2 bases, and 0 bases lay outside the gene matches. For the CDR3, the DNA is TGTGCCTGGAGTCTAGCGGGGGGCAATGAGCAGTTCTTC. This translates into CAWSLAGGNEQFF.

This clonotype was recorded a few times. J is TRBJ2-7 and V is TRBV20-1; D is undetermined. Germline lookup yields CDR1 DFQATT and CDR2 SNEGSKA (reference sequence). The CDR3 spans 12 residues. The germline V and J ends were trimmed by 3 bases and 1 base, with 7 bases remaining between them. CDR3 residues: CSASHRSYEQYF. The CDR3, as DNA: TGCAGTGCTAGCCACCGTTCCTACGAGCAGTACTTC.

Ten or more counts support this clonotype. The chain couples TRBV6-1 to TRBJ2-5; 7 nucleotides agree with TRBD2. This CDR3 spans 17 amino acids. The germline V gene encodes CDR1 MNHNS and CDR2 SASEGT. The trim removed 5 bases at V and 5 bases at J, leaving 17 bases unmatched. The CDR3, as DNA: TGTGCCAGCAGTTACTGGGACCGGGTGGCGGGAGACGAGACCCAGTACTTC. It encodes CASSYWDRVAGDETQYF.

The gene calls are TRBV4-3 and TRBJ2-7; the D is unclear. This CDR3 region has 15 residues. Germline assignment: CDR1 LGHNA and CDR2 YSLEER. With 1 base removed from V and 2 bases from J, the gap between germline ends came to 12 bases. The CDR3 spells CASSQAAQSTYEQYF. In DNA, the CDR3 is TGCGCCAGCAGCCAAGCCGCCCAATCCACCTACGAGCAGTACTTC.

V is TRBV6-5 and J is TRBJ2-7, with D unclear. Looked up from germline, CDR1 is MNHEY and CDR2 is SVGAGI. CDR3 length equals 14 residues. V was clipped by 4 bases and J by 2 bases, with 12 bases between them. The CDR3 DNA is TGTGCCAGCAGTTCTGGCAGGACCGCCTACGAGCAGTACTTC. Protein sequence: CASSSGRTAYEQYF.

In this sample, this clonotype turned up a few times. The CDR3 sequence: CASGLLAGYNEQFF. Written as DNA, the CDR3 is TGTGCCAGCGGCCTCCTAGCGGGGTACAATGAGCAGTTCTTC. The chain joins TRBV11-2 to TRBJ2-1, with 9 bases aligning to TRBD2. CDR1 is SGHAT and CDR2 is FQNNGV in the germline V gene. CDR3 size: 14 residues. V dropped 8 bases and J dropped 4; count of bases not matched to a gene: 6.

This clonotype was seen ten or more times. DNA of the CDR3: TGCGCCAGCAGCTTGGCAGGGACCTACGAGCAGTACTTC. Amino acid sequence: CASSLAGTYEQYF. The chain employs TRBV5-1 and TRBJ2-7; possibly TRBD1 for D (5 bases). CDR3 length: 13 residues. Germline CDR1 is SGHRS and CDR2 is YFSETQ. Trimming cost V 0 bases and J 2 bases, with 6 bases left between them.

The V call is TRBV24-1, the J call TRBJ2-2; D uncertain. CDR3 length equals 16 residues. Trimming pared 3 bases from V and 6 bases from J, leaving 16 bases between. Germline loops: CDR1 KGHDR, CDR2 SFDVKD. The CDR3 DNA reads as TGTGCCACCAGTGATGGCCCAAGGTATTACGCCGGGGAGCTGTTTTTT. Translating gives CATSDGPRYYAGELFF.

This clonotype was seen a handful of times. The chain carries TRBV15 and TRBJ1-1; D gene unclear. Germline CDR1 and CDR2: LNHNV and YYDKDF (reference sequence). Trimming pared 6 bases from V and 1 base from J, leaving 9 bases between. CDR3 length: 13 amino acids. The DNA for the CDR3 is TGTGCCACCAGTAACCAATGGAACACTGAAGCTTTCTTT. The encoded protein is CATSNQWNTEAFF.

The gene calls are TRBV6-5 and TRBJ1-3; D is perhaps TRBD1 (5 bases). The CDR3 spans 16 residues. The V gene lost 0 bases and the J gene lost 0 bases, with 9 bases spanning the gap. Germline-derived CDR1 and CDR2 are MNHEY and SVGAGI. The CDR3 loop reads CASSYSSGGSGNTIYF. In DNA form, the CDR3 reads TGTGCCAGCAGTTACTCTAGTGGGGGCTCTGGAAACACCATATATTTT.

This clonotype was seen ten or more times. The chain couples TRBV18 to TRBJ2-5, with TRBD1 matching 9 bases. CDR3 length: 15 amino acids. Germline loops: CDR1 KGHSH, CDR2 LQKENI. The ends lost 2 bases at V and 2 bases at J; junction bases unmatched: 3. The CDR3 nucleotides are TGTGCCAGCTCACCAACAGGGACAGGGCAAGAGACCCAGTACTTC. Its protein is CASSPTGTGQETQYF.

The chain carries TRBV4-1 and TRBJ2-1; TRBD2 matches at 10 bases. V dropped 4 bases and J dropped 4; count of bases not matched to a gene: 13. The CDR3 has 18 amino acids. Germline values: CDR1 MGHRA, CDR2 YSYEKL. As DNA, the CDR3 is TGCGCCAGCAGCCCGGGACTAGCGCGAGGAAGTGGGTACAATGAGCAGTTCTTC. Residues: CASSPGLARGSGYNEQFF.

This clonotype has a handful of counts. The chain combines TRBV12-3 or TRBV12-4 with TRBJ1-2; 9 nucleotides match TRBD1. CDR3 length equals 13 residues. V lost 6 bases and J lost 7; bases outside the gene matches: 6. The CDR3 region has the DNA TGTGCCAGCAGCATCGACAGGGGGGCTGGCTACACCTTC. As protein: CASSIDRGAGYTF.

The rearrangement joins TRBV27 to TRBJ2-2; D is unresolved. Trimming pared 6 bases from V and 0 bases from J, leaving 17 bases between. The CDR3 covers 17 residues. CDR1 is MNHEY and CDR2 is SMNVEV in the germline V gene (reference sequence). The CDR3 nucleotides read TGTGCCAGCAGCTTTAGCCTACTCATGACGAACACCGGGGAGCTGTTTTTT. It is translated as CASSFSLLMTNTGELFF.

Only a few counts were recorded for this clonotype. This chain's CDR3 is CASSSELAGGWETQYF. The CDR3 DNA reads TGTGCCAGCAGTTCCGAACTAGCGGGAGGCTGGGAGACCCAGTACTTC. This chain uses TRBV28 with TRBJ2-5, with 12 nucleotides matching TRBD2. The CDR3 is 16 amino acids. Germline lookup yields CDR1 MDHEN and CDR2 SYDVKM. J gave up 5 bases and V 4 bases, and 8 bases lay outside the gene matches.

This clonotype was picked up many times. The V call is TRBV11-2, the J call TRBJ2-1; 7 positions agree with TRBD2. V lost 3 bases and J lost 7; bases outside the gene matches: 9. Germline V gene sequence: CDR1 SGHAT, CDR2 FQNNGV. The CDR3 sequence is 15 residues long. CDR3: CASSFLPRERNEQFF. CDR3 nucleotides: TGTGCCAGCAGCTTTCTACCGCGGGAGAGGAATGAGCAGTTCTTC.

This clonotype was recorded a few times. The rearrangement uses TRBV10-3 and TRBJ1-5, with D uncertain. CDR3 length equals 13 residues. From germline, CDR1 is ENHRY and CDR2 SYGVKD. The V and J ends lost 5 bases and 4 bases respectively, with 9 bases between them. The CDR3 loop is CAISPNPNQPQHF. CDR3 nucleotides: TGTGCCATCAGTCCAAACCCAAATCAGCCCCAGCATTTT.

V is TRBV29-1 and J is TRBJ1-1; TRBD1 agrees at 9 bases. V trimming: 1 base; J trimming: 8 bases; junction bases outside the gene matches: 8. The CDR3 consists of 14 residues. Germline V lookup: CDR1 SQVTM, CDR2 ANQGSEA. The CDR3: CSVEGTGVSTEAFF. CDR3 sequence (DNA): TGCAGCGTTGAAGGGACAGGGGTCTCTACCGAAGCTTTCTTT.

V gene TRBV30 combines with J gene TRBJ1-1; a weak D match, TRBD1 (6 bases). CDR3 length: 14 amino acids. Deletions cut 3 bases from V and 5 bases from J, with 16 bases between. CDR1 is GTSNPN and CDR2 is SVGIG in the germline V gene (reference sequence). This chain's CDR3 is CAWRLGRGGTEAFF. In nucleotides, the CDR3 is TGTGCCTGGAGGCTAGGACGAGGGGGTACTGAAGCTTTCTTT. The entire variable domain, with the rest obtained from reference TRBV30 and TRBJ1-1, is as follows: SQTIHQWPATLVQPVGSPLSLECTVEGTSNPNLYWYRQAAGRGLQLLFYSVGIGQISSEVPQNLSASRPQDRQFILSSKKLLLSDSGFYLCAWRLGRGGTEAFFGQGTRLTVV.